Below are 4 T cell receptor beta chains sequenced from a single sample in a study of vaccination effects on CD4 cells after COVID-19. Sequencing was performed with immunoSEQ multiplex PCR; in TCRdb, only in-frame clones are kept and a portion is missing. In the table there are tens of thousands of clones, 76% of which are singletons. Before sequencing, viral peptide pools were used by the ViraFEST assay to expand antigen-specific CD4+ T cells. At the end of 9 to 11 days of culture, CD4+ T cells were isolated. Participants each got two BNT162b2 or mRNA-1273 vaccine doses. No cognate antigen is known for these TCRs. Source: CD4+ T cells from PBMCs cultured with HCoV-OC43 spike peptides, taken after COVID-19 vaccination. Specified subset: HCoV-OC43 spike overlapping peptide pool stimulation. These receptors all stem from a human donor who received a COVID-19 vaccine.

This clone was recorded a few times. V is TRBV9 and J is TRBJ1-1; D unresolved. The CDR3 sequence is 12 residues long. The V end lost 3 bases, the J end lost 10 bases, and 13 bases lay between the germline ends. CDR1 and CDR2 (germline): SGDLS, YYNGEE. The CDR3 spells CASSAEDQSAFF. As DNA, the CDR3 is TGTGCCAGCAGCGCCGAGGACCAGTCAGCTTTCTTT.

The chain is built from TRBV7-3 and TRBJ2-5, with 7 bases matching TRBD1. In germline, CDR1 is SGHTA, CDR2 FQGTGA. This CDR3 contains 13 residues. V lost 4 bases, J lost 5 bases, and 4 bases stayed unmatched. CDR3 DNA sequence: TGTGCCAGCAGCTCCGGGACAGTCGAGACCCAGTACTTC. Amino acid sequence: CASSSGTVETQYF. The variable domain in full, completed from reference TRBV7-3 and TRBJ2-5, reads GAGVSQTPSNKVTEKGKYVELRCDPISGHTALYWYRQSLGQGPEFLIYFQGTGAADDSGLPNDRFFAVRPEGSVSTLKIQRTERGDSAVYLCASSSGTVETQYFGPGTRLLVL.

V is TRBV6-5 and J is TRBJ1-2; perhaps TRBD1 as D (6 bases). V was shortened by 5 bases and J by 7 bases, with 11 bases between the two germline ends. This CDR3 spans 12 amino acids. Germline CDR1 MNHEY, CDR2 SVGAGI. In DNA form, the CDR3 reads TGTGCCAGCAGTACAGGAGGGGGTGGCTACACCTTC. Translation gives CASSTGGGGYTF.

The chain recombines TRBV18 with TRBJ2-6, with 8 bases that match TRBD1. The CDR3 is 17 residues long. CDR1 is KGHSH and CDR2 is LQKENI in the germline V gene. V trimming: 5 bases; J trimming: 4 bases; junction bases outside the gene matches: 10. The CDR3 loop is CASSTGTGGLGANVLTF. The CDR3 DNA sequence: TGTGCCAGCTCAACCGGGACAGGAGGCCTCGGGGCCAACGTCCTGACTTTC.